What follows are 9 T cell receptor beta chains derived from one specimen sequenced in a study of human T cells and chemical hapten exposure. Total RNA was isolated from unfractionated whole blood. TCRdb recomputed calls from the 5' RACE reads with MiXCR, one row per CDR3 protein. There are approximately 81,000 distinct CDR3 sequences in the sample; more than 7% occur only once, and 2% to 2.5% lies in the top ten. These receptors originate from a male donor in good health.

The J gene is TRBJ2-7, the V gene TRBV6-6, with D possibly called TRBD1 or TRBD2 (5 bases each). Per germline, CDR1 MNHNY and CDR2 SVGAGI (reference sequence). CDR3 length: 15 amino acids. The ends were cut back, 4 bases at V and 2 bases at J, with 15 bases in the middle. The CDR3 DNA reads TGTGCCAGCAGTTCGGGACCCGACGGGGCCTACGAGCAGTACTTC. This sequence encodes CASSSGPDGAYEQYF.

The table lists this clonotype with many counts. The CDR3 protein is CAIRQFRDRDSYEQYF. Written as DNA, the CDR3 is TGTGCCATCAGACAGTTCCGGGACAGGGACTCCTACGAGCAGTACTTC. The rearrangement joins TRBV10-3 to TRBJ2-7, with TRBD1 identical over 9 bases. In germline, CDR1 is ENHRY, CDR2 SYGVKD. Trimming at V came to 6 bases and at J to 0 bases, leaving 9 bases not matched to a gene. CDR3 length equals 16 residues.

There are many counts of this clonotype. The chain has TRBV2 and TRBJ2-4; D possibly corresponds to TRBD2 (6 bases). The germline V gene encodes CDR1 SNHLY and CDR2 FYNNEI. The CDR3 covers 15 residues. Trimming cost V 6 bases and J 1 base, with 13 bases left between them. This CDR3 reads CASRTGGAAKNIQYF. CDR3 nucleotide sequence: TGTGCCAGCAGAACTGGCGGGGCGGCCAAAAACATTCAGTACTTC.

This chain links TRBV5-1 with TRBJ2-5; 9 nucleotides match TRBD1. This CDR3 is 16 amino acids long. The germline V gene encodes CDR1 SGHRS and CDR2 YFSETQ. J lost 5 bases, V lost 3 bases, and 11 bases had no gene match. The CDR3, as DNA: TGCGCCAGCAGCTCGGGACAGGGCTGGAGTGGGGAGACCCAGTACTTC. Translation: CASSSGQGWSGETQYF.

In its sample, this clonotype was seen many times. At one end the junction does not follow the germline gene, possibly because of a read error. The chain is built from TRBV3-1 and TRBJ1-5; no reliable D call. The germline V gene has CDR1 LGHDT and CDR2 YNNKEL (reference sequence). This CDR3 comprises 12 residues. In DNA form, the CDR3 reads TGTGCCAGCAGTCAAGCAAATCAGCCCCAGCATTTT. It is translated as CASSQANQPQHF.

This clonotype has a count of ten or more. The chain is built from TRBV12-3 or TRBV12-4 and TRBJ2-3, with TRBD2 identical over 11 bases. V was pared by 4 bases and J by 1 base, with 4 bases of the junction left unmatched. This CDR3 is built from 16 residues. DNA of the CDR3: TGTGCCAGCAGTTGGTCGACTAGCGGGGGCACAGATACGCAGTATTTT. Protein sequence: CASSWSTSGGTDTQYF.

This clonotype was observed a handful of times. The chain combines TRBV4-2 with TRBJ2-1, with 10 bases that match TRBD2. The length of the CDR3 is 17 residues. V lost 0 bases and J lost 8; bases outside the gene matches: 10. Germline V gene data show CDR1 as LGHNA and CDR2 as YNFKEQ. The CDR3 loop reads CASSQDGPAGGPDEQFF. The DNA of the CDR3 is TGTGCCAGCAGCCAAGATGGCCCAGCGGGGGGGCCCGATGAGCAGTTCTTC.

This clonotype was counted many times. Here the CDR3 reads CASSSEGRGGLSGANVLTF. The CDR3 coding sequence is TGTGCCAGCAGCAGTGAGGGCAGGGGAGGCCTCTCTGGGGCCAACGTCCTGACTTTC. The chain combines TRBV7-9 with TRBJ2-6; D could derive from TRBD1 or TRBD2 (6 bases each). CDR1 and CDR2 (germline): SEHNR, FQNEAQ (reference sequence). The CDR3 loop spans 19 amino acids. V lost 5 bases and J lost 0, with 20 bases in between.

This clonotype was seen repeatedly, ten times or more. The chain carries TRBV3-1 and TRBJ2-2; 10 positions match TRBD1. Germline CDR1 LGHDT, CDR2 YNNKEL (reference sequence). CDR3 length: 15 amino acids. Unmatched junction bases numbered 9, after V lost 9 bases and J lost 5 bases. CDR3 amino acids: CASTPGQGLTGELFF. CDR3 DNA sequence: TGTGCCAGTACCCCGGGACAGGGGTTGACCGGGGAGCTGTTTTTT.